The following is a T cell receptor beta chain sequence with its context. Measured with immunoSEQ multiplex PCR; TCRdb has only the in-frame clones, and not every one. The sample has about 280,000 clones, 85% to 90% seen once. Cohort placement rested on clinical history that participants reported themselves. This sample was taken from a study of blood T cell repertoires in COVID-19. About the study: PBMCs, B-cell-depleted T cells, or T cells provided the cDNA or gDNA that made up the material.

What was sequenced was PBMCs or T cells enriched from blood (not recorded which). The receptor comes from a woman aged 18-29 years with acute COVID-19.

CDR3 sequence reads: CASSEQGGEGAFF. CDR3 coding DNA: TGTGCCAGCAGTGAACAGGGGGGCGAAGGAGCTTTCTTT. The chain uses TRBV2 and TRBJ1-1; 7 bases are a match to TRBD1. The CDR3 is 13 residues long. The V and J ends lost 2 bases and 10 bases, in that order; junction bases with no gene match: 7. Germline V gene sequence: CDR1 SNHLY, CDR2 FYNNEI.